This is a list of T cell receptor beta chains from one sample in a study of early stage breast cancer tumors. Clones were read by immunoSEQ multiplex PCR, and TCRdb kept only the in-frame ones, dropping some. In the table there are around 7,900 clones, around 60% of which are singletons. The source material was breast tumor tissue. The receptors derive from a person between 70 and 80 years old with breast cancer. The CDR3 runs from the conserved cysteine through the conserved F or W. D genes are given only for firm matches. Clone size is given for some rows only: seen once, a few or many times, or a class if the clone is expanded.

J | size | V | D | DNA | CDR3
TRBJ2-1 | - | TRBV6-5 | TRBD2 | TGTGCCAGCAGTTACTACCGGGGGGGCCATTACAATGAGCAGTTCTTC | CASSYYRGGHYNEQFF
TRBJ1-1 | - | TRBV6-6 | - | TGTGCCAGCAGTTACCCAGACACGTATTTGAACACTGAAGCTTTCTTT | CASSYPDTYLNTEAFF
TRBJ1-1 | few | TRBV5-4 | TRBD1 | TGTGCCAGCAGCTCAGGACAGGGGGCGGGGATGAACACTGAAGCTTTCTTT | CASSSGQGAGMNTEAFF
TRBJ1-4 | - | TRBV5-6 | - | TGTGCCAGCAACCACAGGCGGGATAATGAAAAACTGTTTTTT | CASNHRRDNEKLFF
TRBJ2-7 | - | TRBV30 | - | TGTGCCTGGAGTGAAGGGTCAGGGGCATATTACGAGCAGTACTTC | CAWSEGSGAYYEQYF
TRBJ2-5 | - | TRBV18 | TRBD1 | TGTGCCAGCTCCCGCGGGACAGGAGAAGAGACCCAGTACTTC | CASSRGTGEETQYF
TRBJ1-2 | - | TRBV19 | - | TGTGCCAGTAGCAGGGCTCTCGGAGGCTACACCTTC | CASSRALGGYTF
TRBJ1-1 | few | TRBV30 | - | TGTGCCTGGTGTCGACAGTTTAACACTGAAGCTTTCTTT | CAWCRQFNTEAFF
TRBJ2-7 | - | TRBV18 | - | TGTGCCAGCTCACCGGGGGACAAGGCCATCTACGAGCAGTACTTC | CASSPGDKAIYEQYF
TRBJ1-2 | - | TRBV5-4 | - | TGTGCCAGCAGCTTGGTGGCGGGGATGGTCCATGGCTACACCTTC | CASSLVAGMVHGYTF
TRBJ1-1 | - | TRBV7-2 | TRBD1 | TGTGCCAGCAGCCGCTCGACAGGGGCGAACACTGAAGCTTTCTTT | CASSRSTGANTEAFF
TRBJ2-7 | - | TRBV5-1 | - | TGCGCCAGCAGCTTGGCAGGCTCCTACGAGCAGTACTTC | CASSLAGSYEQYF
TRBJ2-7 | medium-sized | TRBV4-1 | - | TGCGCCAGCAGCCAAGTTGGCGGGGACTACGAGCAGTACTTC | CASSQVGGDYEQYF
TRBJ1-4 | - | TRBV9 | - | TGTGCCAGCAGCGTAGCCGGGACATCCGGATCTGAACTGTTTTTT | CASSVAGTSGSELFF
TRBJ2-7 | medium-sized | TRBV27 | - | TGTGCCAGCAGTCCTGCGACTTATCAGGGCTACGGGCAGTACTTC | CASSPATYQGYGQYF
TRBJ1-1 | - | TRBV30 | TRBD1 | TGTGCCCAGGGACAGAAGTACACTGAAGCTTTCTTT | CAQGQKYTEAFF
TRBJ1-5 | - | TRBV6-5 | TRBD1 | TGTGCCAGCAGTTCGGGACAGGCCTACGATCAGCCCCAGCATTTT | CASSSGQAYDQPQHF
TRBJ2-7 | - | TRBV6-1 | TRBD1 | TGTGCCAGCAGTGAGGGGACAGGGACCTACGAGCAGTACTTC | CASSEGTGTYEQYF
TRBJ1-1 | few | TRBV7-9 | - | TGTGCCAGCAGCGAAGACTCGGAGGGCACTGAAGCTTTCTTT | CASSEDSEGTEAFF
TRBJ1-5 | few | TRBV7-2 | TRBD1 | TGTGCCAGCAGCCGACGACCGCGACAGGGGAATCAGCCCCAGCATTTT | CASSRRPRQGNQPQHF
TRBJ2-3 | - | TRBV4-1 | TRBD2 | TGCGCCAGCAGCGCACTAGCGGGGGGCCGAGGTACGCAGTATTTT | CASSALAGGRGTQYF
TRBJ2-1 | - | TRBV6-4 | TRBD2 | TGTGCCAGCAGTGTAGCGGGGTCAGGTGAGCAGTTCTTC | CASSVAGSGEQFF
TRBJ2-5 | - | TRBV6-1 | - | TGTGCCAGCAGCGCGGTTGGGGGGTCCCAAGAGACCCAGTACTTC | CASSAVGGSQETQYF
TRBJ2-3 | few | TRBV5-1 | TRBD2 | TGCGCCAGCGCGGGGGGAAGCACAGATACGCAGTATTTT | CASAGGSTDTQYF
TRBJ2-2 | - | TRBV6-6 | - | TGTGCCAGCAGGAATGGGCGGGCAGGGAACACCGGGGAGCTGTTTTTT | CASRNGRAGNTGELFF
TRBJ1-6 | - | TRBV27 | TRBD1 | TGTGCCAGCAGTTTTTCTCGACAGGGGGCACCCCTCCACTTT | CASSFSRQGAPLHF
TRBJ2-2 | - | TRBV4-2 | - | TGTGCCAGCAGCCAAGCTCTCTTCCTCGGGGAGCTGTTTTTT | CASSQALFLGELFF
TRBJ2-3 | - | TRBV5-4 | - | TGTGCCAGCAGCTCCCTGTCCTCCACAGATACGCAGTATTTT | CASSSLSSTDTQYF
TRBJ2-7 | - | TRBV5-1 | TRBD1 | TGCGCCAGCAGCTGGGGACAGGCCGTCGACGAGCAGTACTTC | CASSWGQAVDEQYF
TRBJ1-1 | - | TRBV19 | - | TGTGCCAGTAGTATTGAGGGAGGTGGAACTGAAGCTTTCTTT | CASSIEGGGTEAFF
TRBJ1-1 | - | TRBV5-3 | TRBD1 | TGTGCCAGAACCAAAACCGGGACAGGGCCTTTGAACACTGAAGCTTTCTTT | CARTKTGTGPLNTEAFF
TRBJ2-5 | few | TRBV6-1 | - | TGTGCCAGCAGTGAAGCCGGGGGGCCCCTCGGTTATACCCAGTACTTC | CASSEAGGPLGYTQYF
TRBJ2-1 | - | TRBV27 | - | TGTGCCAGCAGTTTAGGGCCAGGGTCCTACAATGAGCAGTTCTTC | CASSLGPGSYNEQFF
TRBJ2-7 | few | TRBV4-1 | - | TGCGCCAGCAGCCAAGATGTCCGGAGTCTGACCTACGAGCAGTACTTC | CASSQDVRSLTYEQYF
TRBJ1-1 | few | TRBV4-2 | - | TGTGCCAGCAGCCAAGTAGATAGGGGAGGCGCTGAAGCTTTCTTT | CASSQVDRGGAEAFF
TRBJ2-3 | - | TRBV5-4 | TRBD2 | TGTGCCAGCAGCGGGGGGGGCACAGATACGCAGTATTTT | CASSGGGTDTQYF